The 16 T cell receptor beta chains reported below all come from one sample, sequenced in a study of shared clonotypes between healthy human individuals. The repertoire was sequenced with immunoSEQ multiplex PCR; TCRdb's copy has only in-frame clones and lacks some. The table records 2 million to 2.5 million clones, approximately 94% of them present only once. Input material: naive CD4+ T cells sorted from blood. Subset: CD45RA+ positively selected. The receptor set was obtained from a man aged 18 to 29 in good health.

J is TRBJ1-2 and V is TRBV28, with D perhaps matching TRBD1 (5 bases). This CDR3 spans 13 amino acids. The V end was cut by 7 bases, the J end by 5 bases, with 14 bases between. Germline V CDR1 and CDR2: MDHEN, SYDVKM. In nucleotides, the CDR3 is TGTGCCAGCAATCGGGACGGCCTTTATGGCTACACCTTC. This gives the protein CASNRDGLYGYTF.

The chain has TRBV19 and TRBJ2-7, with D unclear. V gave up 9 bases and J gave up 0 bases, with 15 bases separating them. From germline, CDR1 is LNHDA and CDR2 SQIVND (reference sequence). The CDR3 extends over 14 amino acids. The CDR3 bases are TGTGCCAGCTCCGCCTTACCCCCCTCCTACGAGCAGTACTTC. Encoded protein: CASSALPPSYEQYF.

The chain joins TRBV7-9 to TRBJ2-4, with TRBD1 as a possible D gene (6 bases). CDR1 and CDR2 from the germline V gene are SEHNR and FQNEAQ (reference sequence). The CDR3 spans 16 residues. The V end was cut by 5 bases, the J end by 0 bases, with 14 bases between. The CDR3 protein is CASSPSVTGAKNIQYF. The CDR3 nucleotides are TGTGCCAGCAGCCCGAGTGTGACAGGAGCCAAAAACATTCAGTACTTC.

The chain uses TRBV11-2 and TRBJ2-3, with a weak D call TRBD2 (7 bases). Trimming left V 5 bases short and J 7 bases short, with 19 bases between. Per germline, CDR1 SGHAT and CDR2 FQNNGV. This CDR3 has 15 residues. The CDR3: CASSRGAPNLNTQYF. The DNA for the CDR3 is TGTGCCAGCAGCCGGGGGGCCCCAAATTTAAATACGCAGTATTTT.

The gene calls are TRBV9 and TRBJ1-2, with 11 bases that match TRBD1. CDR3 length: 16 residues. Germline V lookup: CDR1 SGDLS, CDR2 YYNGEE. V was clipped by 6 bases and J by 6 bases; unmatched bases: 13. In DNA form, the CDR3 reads TGTGCCAGCACCGGGCCGGGAGGGACAGGGGGTGATGGCTACACCTTC. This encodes CASTGPGGTGGDGYTF.

CDR3 residues: CASSLTVSGANVLTF. In nucleotides, the CDR3 is TGTGCCAGCAGCTTGACTGTCTCTGGGGCCAACGTCCTGACTTTC. The rearrangement joins TRBV11-2 to TRBJ2-6; D call uncertain. Trimming removed 3 bases at V and 0 bases at J, with 6 bases between. This CDR3 comprises 15 residues. Germline CDR1 reads SGHAT; CDR2 reads FQNNGV.

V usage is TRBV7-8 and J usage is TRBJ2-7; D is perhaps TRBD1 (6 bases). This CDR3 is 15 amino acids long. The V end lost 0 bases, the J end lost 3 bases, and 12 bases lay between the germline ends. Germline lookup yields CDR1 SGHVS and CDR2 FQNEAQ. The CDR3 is CASSLAQGSLYEQYF. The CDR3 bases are TGTGCCAGCAGCTTAGCGCAGGGGTCACTCTACGAGCAGTACTTC.

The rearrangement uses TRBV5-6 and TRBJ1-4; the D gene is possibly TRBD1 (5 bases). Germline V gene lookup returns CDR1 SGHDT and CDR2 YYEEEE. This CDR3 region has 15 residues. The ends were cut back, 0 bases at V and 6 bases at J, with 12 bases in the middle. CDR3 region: CASSLEGRTYEKLFF. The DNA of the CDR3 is TGTGCCAGCAGCTTGGAGGGACGGACATATGAAAAACTGTTTTTT.

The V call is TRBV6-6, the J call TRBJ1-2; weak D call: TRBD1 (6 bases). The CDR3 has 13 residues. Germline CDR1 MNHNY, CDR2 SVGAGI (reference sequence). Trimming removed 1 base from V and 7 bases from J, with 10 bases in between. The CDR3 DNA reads TGTGCCAGCAGTTACTTGCAGGGGTTTGGCTACACCTTC. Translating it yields CASSYLQGFGYTF.

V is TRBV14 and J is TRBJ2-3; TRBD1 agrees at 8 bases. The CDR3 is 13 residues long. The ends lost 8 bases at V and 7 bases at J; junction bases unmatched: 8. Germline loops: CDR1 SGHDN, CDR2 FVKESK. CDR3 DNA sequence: TGTGCCAGCCAGAGGACAGGGATTCATACGCAGTATTTT. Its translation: CASQRTGIHTQYF.

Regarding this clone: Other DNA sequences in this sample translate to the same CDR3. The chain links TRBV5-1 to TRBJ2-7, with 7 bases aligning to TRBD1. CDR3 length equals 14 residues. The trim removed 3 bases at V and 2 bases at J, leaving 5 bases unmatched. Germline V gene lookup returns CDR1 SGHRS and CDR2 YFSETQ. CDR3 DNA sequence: TGCGCCAGCAGCTCCCGACAGGGACCCTACGAGCAGTACTTC. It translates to CASSSRQGPYEQYF.

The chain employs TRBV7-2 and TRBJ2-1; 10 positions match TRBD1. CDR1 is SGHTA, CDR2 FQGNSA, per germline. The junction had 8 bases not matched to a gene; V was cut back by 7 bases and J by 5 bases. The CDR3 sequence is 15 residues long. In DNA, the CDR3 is TGTGCCAGCACCCTGGACAGGGGGGCCCACAATGAGCAGTTCTTC. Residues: CASTLDRGAHNEQFF.

CDR3 region: CSVILATGRTGTGANVLTF. DNA of the CDR3: TGCAGCGTTATTCTCGCCACGGGACGAACAGGTACTGGGGCCAACGTCCTGACTTTC. The V gene is TRBV29-1, the J gene TRBJ2-6; D may match TRBD1 or TRBD2 (5 bases each). The germline V gene encodes CDR1 SQVTM and CDR2 ANQGSEA. V was cut by 5 bases and J by 2 bases, with 25 bases left in between. The CDR3 has 19 amino acids. The whole variable domain, filled in from reference TRBV29-1 and TRBJ2-6, reads SAVISQKPSRDICQRGTSLTIQCQVDSQVTMMFWYRQQPGQSLTLIATANQGSEATYESGFVIDKFPISRPNLTFSTLTVSNMSPEDSSIYLCSVILATGRTGTGANVLTFGAGSRLTVL.

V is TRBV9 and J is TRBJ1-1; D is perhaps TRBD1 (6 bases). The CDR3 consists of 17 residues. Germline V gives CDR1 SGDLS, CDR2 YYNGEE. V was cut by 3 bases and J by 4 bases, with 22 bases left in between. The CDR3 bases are TGTGCCAGCAGCGAGGGGGGCTTCCAGGGCTCGGGCACTGAAGCTTTCTTT. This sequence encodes CASSEGGFQGSGTEAFF.

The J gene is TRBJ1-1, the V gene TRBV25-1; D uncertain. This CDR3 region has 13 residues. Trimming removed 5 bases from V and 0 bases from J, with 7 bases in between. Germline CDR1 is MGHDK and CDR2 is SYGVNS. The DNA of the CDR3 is TGTGCCAGCAGTTACAGTCTGAACACTGAAGCTTTCTTT. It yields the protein CASSYSLNTEAFF.

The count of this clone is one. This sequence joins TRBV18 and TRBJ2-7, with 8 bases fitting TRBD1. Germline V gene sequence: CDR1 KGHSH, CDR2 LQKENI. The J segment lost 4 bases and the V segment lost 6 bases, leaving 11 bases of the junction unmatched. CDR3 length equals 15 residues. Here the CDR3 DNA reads TGTGCCAGCTCCCTAGGAGGACAGGGACTTTACGAGCAGTACTTC. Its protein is CASSLGGQGLYEQYF.